This T cell receptor beta chain is from a study of response to subunit inactivated influenza vaccine. Overall study results and limits: It was the authors' suggestion that each seasonal influenza vaccination recruits few new T cells.

CDR3 size: 15 residues. The V gene end was trimmed by 6 bases and the J gene end by 8 bases; junction bases not matched to a gene: 11. Note on this clonotype: The antigen is undetermined.

From the RT-PCR reads, TCRdb called clonotypes with MiXCR, one entry per CDR3 protein. The data show about 800,000 distinct CDR3 sequences, approximately 21% seen once. The V gene is TRBV12-3 or TRBV12-4, the J gene TRBJ2-1; TRBD1 agrees at 9 bases. The sequencing here drew on PBMCs from blood, taken 5 days after vaccination. The TCR was taken from a man aged 50-59 years who received an inactivated influenza vaccine. CDR3 protein: CASSLTGGVFYEQFF. CDR3 DNA sequence: TGTGCCAGCAGCCTAACAGGGGGCGTTTTTTATGAGCAGTTCTTC.